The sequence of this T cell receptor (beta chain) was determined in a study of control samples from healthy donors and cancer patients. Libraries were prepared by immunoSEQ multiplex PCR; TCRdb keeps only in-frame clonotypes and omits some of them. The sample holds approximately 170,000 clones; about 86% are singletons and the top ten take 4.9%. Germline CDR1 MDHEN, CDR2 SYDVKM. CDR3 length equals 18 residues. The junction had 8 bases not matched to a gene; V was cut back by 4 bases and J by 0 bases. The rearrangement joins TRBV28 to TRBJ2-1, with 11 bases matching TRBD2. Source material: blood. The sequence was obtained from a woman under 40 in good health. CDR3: CASSSPSGRPPSYNEQFF. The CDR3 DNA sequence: TGTGCCAGCAGTTCCCCTAGCGGGAGGCCCCCCTCCTACAATGAGCAGTTCTTC.